A single count supports the clone carrying this T cell receptor beta chain. Its antigen is still unknown. It is likely a read error, because the conserved phenylalanine at the end of the CDR3 is missing. No DNA is shown, since the ends of the CDR3 on it are uncertain; the CDR3 is the one TCRdb lists. Per the germline V gene, CDR1 is SGHTS and CDR2 is YDEGEE. The CDR3 spans 9 amino acids, including both terminal residues. Amplification targeted the TCR beta CDR3 regions, with RNA transcripts as the source material. HTBI primers primed a first-round RT-PCR, and a second-round multiplex PCR followed. TCRdb reprocessed the multiplex PCR reads with MiXCR, giving one entry per CDR3 protein. The repertoire holds tens of thousands of distinct CDR3 sequences, with approximately 47% as singletons. The study enrolled ophthalmopathy donors with moderate-to-severe activity, CAS ≥3, NOSPECS ≥4 and duration under 3 months.

The data are from a study of Graves' ophthalmopathy and Graves' hyperthyroidism. Study-wide results and limits: Blood also held most thyroid clonotypes expanded above 0.001 frequency.

The clonotype comes from an adult woman with Graves' ophthalmopathy. V gene TRBV5-8 combines with J gene TRBJ2-7; the DNA was not used to check the table's D call, TRBD2. The material sequenced was peripheral blood. The CDR3 here is CASNFGLAG.